The clone carrying this T cell receptor (beta chain) has more than one count but fewer than ten. This record comes from a study of OX40 agonist ivuxolimab in advanced cancers. Trimming cost V 6 bases and J 5 bases, with 10 bases left between them. The CDR3 is 12 amino acids. Per germline, CDR1 MNHNS and CDR2 SASEGT. Only in-frame clones appear in the TCRdb table, and some are missing; sequencing was by immunoSEQ multiplex PCR. The sample shows fewer than 75,000 clones, approximately 93% of them seen only once. The chain has TRBV6-1 and TRBJ2-5; D is unresolved. The clonotype originates from an adult with an advanced solid tumor such as melanoma, head and neck, liver or kidney cancer. The source material was CD4+ or CD8+ T cells sorted from blood, sampled in a trial of the OX40 agonist ivuxolimab. The CDR3 reads CASSPRLETQYF. CDR3 coding DNA: TGTGCCAGCAGCCCGAGATTGGAGACCCAGTACTTC.